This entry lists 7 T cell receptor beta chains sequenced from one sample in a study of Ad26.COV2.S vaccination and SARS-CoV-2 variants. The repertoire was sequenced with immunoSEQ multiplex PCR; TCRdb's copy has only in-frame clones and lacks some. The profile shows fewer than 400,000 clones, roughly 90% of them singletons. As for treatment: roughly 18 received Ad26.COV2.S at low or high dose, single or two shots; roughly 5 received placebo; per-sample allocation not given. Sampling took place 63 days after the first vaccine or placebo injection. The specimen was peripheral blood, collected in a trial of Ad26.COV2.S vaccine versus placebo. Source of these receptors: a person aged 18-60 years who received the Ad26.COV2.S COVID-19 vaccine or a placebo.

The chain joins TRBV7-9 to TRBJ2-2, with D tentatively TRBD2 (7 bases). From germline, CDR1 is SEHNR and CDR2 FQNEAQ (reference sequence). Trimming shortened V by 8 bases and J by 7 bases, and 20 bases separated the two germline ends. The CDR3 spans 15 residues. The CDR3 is CASPGGRGLDGELFF. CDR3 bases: TGTGCCAGCCCAGGAGGGCGGGGGCTGGACGGGGAGCTGTTTTTT.

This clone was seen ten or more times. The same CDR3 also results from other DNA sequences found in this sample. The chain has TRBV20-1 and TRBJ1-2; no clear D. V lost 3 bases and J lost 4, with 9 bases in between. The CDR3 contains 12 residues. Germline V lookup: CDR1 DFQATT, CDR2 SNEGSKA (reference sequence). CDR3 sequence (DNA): TGCAGTGCTAGTCCAGTGAGCTATGGCTACACCTTC. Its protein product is CSASPVSYGYTF.

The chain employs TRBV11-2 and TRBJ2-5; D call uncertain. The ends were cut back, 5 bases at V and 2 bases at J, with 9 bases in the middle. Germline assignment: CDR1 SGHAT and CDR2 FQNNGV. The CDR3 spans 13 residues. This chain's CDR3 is CASSPSRQETQYF. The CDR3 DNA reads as TGTGCCAGCAGCCCCTCAAGACAAGAGACCCAGTACTTC. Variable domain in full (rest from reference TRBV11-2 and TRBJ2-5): EAGVAQSPRYKIIEKRQSVAFWCNPISGHATLYWYQQILGQGPKLLIQFQNNGVVDDSQLPKDRFSAERLKGVDSTLKIQPAKLEDSAVYLCASSPSRQETQYFGPGTRLLVL.

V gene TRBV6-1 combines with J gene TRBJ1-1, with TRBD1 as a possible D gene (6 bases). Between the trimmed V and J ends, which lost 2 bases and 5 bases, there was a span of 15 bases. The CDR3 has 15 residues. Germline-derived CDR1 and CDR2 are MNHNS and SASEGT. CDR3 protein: CASSERSGAVTEAFF. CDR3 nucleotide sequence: TGTGCCAGCAGTGAACGGTCAGGGGCCGTTACTGAAGCTTTCTTT.

The CDR3 loop is CASSYDLRYEQYF. CDR3 bases: TGTGCCAGCAGTTATGACCTGAGGTACGAGCAGTACTTC. The chain uses TRBV6-5 and TRBJ2-7; D not resolved. Germline loops: CDR1 MNHEY, CDR2 SVGAGI. V lost 3 bases and J 4 bases, leaving 10 bases between the germline ends. The CDR3 is 13 amino acids.

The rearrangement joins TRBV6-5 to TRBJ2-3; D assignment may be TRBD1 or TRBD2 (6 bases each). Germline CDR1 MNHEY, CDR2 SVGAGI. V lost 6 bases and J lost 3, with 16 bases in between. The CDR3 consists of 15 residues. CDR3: CASSRRGGLTDTQYF. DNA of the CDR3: TGTGCCAGCAGCCGCAGGGGAGGTTTAACAGATACGCAGTATTTT.

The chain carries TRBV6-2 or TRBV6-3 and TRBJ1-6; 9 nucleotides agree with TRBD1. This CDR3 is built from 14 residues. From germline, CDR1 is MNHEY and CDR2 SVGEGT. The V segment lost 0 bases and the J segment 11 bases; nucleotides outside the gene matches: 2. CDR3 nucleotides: TGTGCCAGCAGTTACTCCGGACAGGGGACACCCCTCCACTTT. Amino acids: CASSYSGQGTPLHF.